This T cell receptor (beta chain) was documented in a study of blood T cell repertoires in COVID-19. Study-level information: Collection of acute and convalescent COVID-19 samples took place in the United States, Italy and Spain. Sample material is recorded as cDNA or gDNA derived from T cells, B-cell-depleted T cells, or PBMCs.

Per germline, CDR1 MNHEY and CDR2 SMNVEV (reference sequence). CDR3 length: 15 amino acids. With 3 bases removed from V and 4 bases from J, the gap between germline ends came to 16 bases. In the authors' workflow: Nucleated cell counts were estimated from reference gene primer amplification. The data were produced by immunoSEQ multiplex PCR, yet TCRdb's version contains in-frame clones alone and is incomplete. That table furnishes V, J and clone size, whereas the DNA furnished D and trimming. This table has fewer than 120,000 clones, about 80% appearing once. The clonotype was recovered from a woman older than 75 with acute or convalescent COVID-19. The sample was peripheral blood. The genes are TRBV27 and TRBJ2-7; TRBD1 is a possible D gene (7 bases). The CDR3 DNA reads TGTGCCAGCAGTTTCCTGGGCAGGGGGGCATACGAGCAGTACTTC. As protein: CASSFLGRGAYEQYF.